A selection of T cell receptor beta chains follows, all from one sample in a study of T cell responses to AZD1222 COVID-19 vaccine. Profiled with immunoSEQ multiplex PCR; TCRdb holds only in-frame clones, not every one. The sample holds 70,000 or so clones, more than 75% seen once. The starting material was peripheral blood, obtained on day 0 of AZD1222 vaccination. These receptors all come from an adult in good health. The CDR3 runs from the conserved cysteine through the conserved F or W. A D gene is named only where the DNA matches it firmly. Clone size, where shown, is once, few, many, or a class for clones that have expanded.

v_call: TRBV2
d_call: NA
clone_size: NA
j_call: TRBJ1-4
cdr3_aa: CASRKGFAMEKLFF
cdr3_nt: TGTGCCAGCAGGAAGGGGTTCGCTATGGAAAAACTGTTTTTT

v_call: TRBV5-6
d_call: NA
clone_size: NA
j_call: TRBJ1-3
cdr3_aa: CASSWGNTIYF
cdr3_nt: TGTGCCAGCAGCTGGGGGAACACCATATATTTT

v_call: TRBV18
d_call: TRBD1
clone_size: NA
j_call: TRBJ1-2
cdr3_aa: CASSRRDRVESYYGYTF
cdr3_nt: TGTGCCAGCTCCCGTCGGGACAGGGTCGAATCTTACTATGGCTACACCTTC

v_call: TRBV19
d_call: TRBD1
clone_size: NA
j_call: TRBJ1-6
cdr3_aa: CASSIGGQGLGSPLHF
cdr3_nt: TGTGCCAGTAGTATTGGCGGACAGGGTTTAGGATCACCCCTCCACTTT

v_call: TRBV13
d_call: NA
clone_size: few
j_call: TRBJ2-3
cdr3_aa: CASSLEATGSALTDTQYF
cdr3_nt: TGTGCCAGCAGCTTAGAAGCCACGGGGTCAGCACTCACAGATACGCAGTATTTT

v_call: TRBV6-5
d_call: NA
clone_size: NA
j_call: TRBJ1-2
cdr3_aa: CASRADMYYGYTF
cdr3_nt: TGTGCCAGCAGGGCAGACATGTACTATGGCTACACCTTC

v_call: TRBV28
d_call: NA
clone_size: NA
j_call: TRBJ2-5
cdr3_aa: CASSRPGTEEETQYF
cdr3_nt: TGTGCCAGCAGTAGGCCCGGTACAGAAGAAGAGACCCAGTACTTC

v_call: TRBV10-2
d_call: NA
clone_size: NA
j_call: TRBJ2-3
cdr3_aa: CASSELPRIADTQYF
cdr3_nt: TGCGCCAGCAGTGAGCTCCCAAGGATCGCAGATACGCAGTATTTT

v_call: TRBV12-3/TRBV12-4
d_call: NA
clone_size: once
j_call: TRBJ2-5
cdr3_aa: CASSSLAETQYF
cdr3_nt: TGTGCCAGCAGTTCTCTCGCGGAGACCCAGTACTTC

v_call: TRBV30
d_call: NA
clone_size: NA
j_call: TRBJ1-6
cdr3_aa: CAWRSGMSSPLHF
cdr3_nt: TGTGCCTGGAGGTCAGGGATGTCTTCACCCCTCCACTTT

v_call: TRBV27
d_call: NA
clone_size: NA
j_call: TRBJ1-1
cdr3_aa: CASSRDTNTEAFF
cdr3_nt: TGTGCCAGCAGCCGCGACACCAACACTGAAGCTTTCTTT

v_call: TRBV21-1
d_call: NA
clone_size: NA
j_call: TRBJ1-3
cdr3_aa: CASSKCLGTGNTIYF
cdr3_nt: TGTGCCAGCAGCAAATGCCTAGGGACTGGAAACACCATATATTTT

v_call: TRBV5-1
d_call: NA
clone_size: NA
j_call: TRBJ2-7
cdr3_aa: CASRPLGTLYEQYF
cdr3_nt: TGCGCCAGCAGACCTTTGGGCACCCTTTACGAGCAGTACTTC

v_call: TRBV28
d_call: TRBD2
clone_size: NA
j_call: TRBJ2-1
cdr3_aa: CASNSFITSGGFTYNEQFF
cdr3_nt: TGTGCCAGCAATTCCTTTATTACTAGCGGGGGGTTCACCTACAATGAGCAGTTCTTC

v_call: TRBV24-1
d_call: TRBD1
clone_size: NA
j_call: TRBJ2-3
cdr3_aa: CATSDQTGGWDTQYF
cdr3_nt: TGTGCCACCAGTGACCAGACAGGGGGCTGGGATACGCAGTATTTT

v_call: TRBV7-9
d_call: NA
clone_size: few
j_call: TRBJ2-5
cdr3_aa: CASSPVAGAEETQYF
cdr3_nt: TGTGCCAGCAGCCCCGTGGCGGGGGCCGAAGAGACCCAGTACTTC

v_call: TRBV29-1
d_call: NA
clone_size: NA
j_call: TRBJ2-1
cdr3_aa: CSVDHPGRQYNEQFF
cdr3_nt: TGCAGCGTTGATCACCCGGGACGGCAATACAATGAGCAGTTCTTC

v_call: TRBV2
d_call: NA
clone_size: NA
j_call: TRBJ2-3
cdr3_aa: CATNPGTSTDTQYF
cdr3_nt: TGTGCCACCAACCCCGGGACATCAACAGATACGCAGTATTTT

v_call: TRBV29-1
d_call: TRBD2
clone_size: NA
j_call: TRBJ2-3
cdr3_aa: CSVLAGSTDTQYF
cdr3_nt: TGCAGCGTACTAGCGGGTAGCACAGATACGCAGTATTTT

v_call: TRBV30
d_call: NA
clone_size: NA
j_call: TRBJ2-7
cdr3_aa: CAWSKGKYEQYF
cdr3_nt: TGTGCCTGGTCCAAGGGAAAGTACGAGCAGTACTTC

v_call: TRBV28
d_call: TRBD1
clone_size: NA
j_call: TRBJ1-5
cdr3_aa: CAGNRGDSQPQHF
cdr3_nt: TGTGCCGGCAACAGGGGCGATAGTCAGCCCCAGCATTTT

v_call: TRBV30
d_call: NA
clone_size: NA
j_call: TRBJ1-6
cdr3_aa: CACRGEYNSPLHF
cdr3_nt: TGTGCCTGCCGAGGGGAATATAATTCACCCCTCCACTTT

v_call: TRBV5-1
d_call: TRBD2
clone_size: few
j_call: TRBJ2-3
cdr3_aa: CASSGGLGTDTQYF
cdr3_nt: TGCGCCAGCTCGGGGGGTTTAGGCACAGATACGCAGTATTTT

v_call: TRBV30
d_call: TRBD1
clone_size: NA
j_call: TRBJ1-2
cdr3_aa: CAWFQGARGYTF
cdr3_nt: TGTGCCTGGTTCCAGGGGGCGCGGGGCTACACCTTC

v_call: TRBV7-2
d_call: NA
clone_size: NA
j_call: TRBJ2-1
cdr3_aa: CASSLPGLSYNEQFF
cdr3_nt: TGTGCCAGCTCCTTACCGGGACTTTCCTACAATGAGCAGTTCTTC

v_call: TRBV7-2
d_call: TRBD2
clone_size: NA
j_call: TRBJ2-3
cdr3_aa: CASSFQPTGTSGAADTQYF
cdr3_nt: TGTGCCAGCAGCTTTCAACCGACAGGGACTAGCGGGGCCGCAGATACGCAGTATTTT

v_call: TRBV5-5
d_call: TRBD2
clone_size: NA
j_call: TRBJ2-7
cdr3_aa: CASSPPQAGPYEQYF
cdr3_nt: TGTGCCAGCAGTCCTCCTCAAGCGGGGCCCTACGAGCAGTACTTC

v_call: TRBV12-3/TRBV12-4
d_call: NA
clone_size: NA
j_call: TRBJ2-5
cdr3_aa: CASSLTETQYF
cdr3_nt: TGTGCCAGCAGTTTAACGGAGACCCAGTACTTC